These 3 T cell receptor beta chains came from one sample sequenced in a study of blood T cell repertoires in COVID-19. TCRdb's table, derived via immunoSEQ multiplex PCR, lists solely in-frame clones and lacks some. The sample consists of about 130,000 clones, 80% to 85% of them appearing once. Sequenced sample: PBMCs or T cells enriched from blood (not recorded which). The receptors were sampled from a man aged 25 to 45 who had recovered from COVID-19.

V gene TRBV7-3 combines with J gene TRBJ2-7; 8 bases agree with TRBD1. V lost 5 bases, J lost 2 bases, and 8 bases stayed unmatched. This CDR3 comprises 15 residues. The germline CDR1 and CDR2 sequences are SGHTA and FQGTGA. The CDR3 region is CASSHGTGPTYEQYF. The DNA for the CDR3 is TGTGCCAGCAGCCATGGGACAGGCCCCACCTACGAGCAGTACTTC. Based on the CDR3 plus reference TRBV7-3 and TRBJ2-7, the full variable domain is GAGVSQTPSNKVTEKGKYVELRCDPISGHTALYWYRQSLGQGPEFLIYFQGTGAADDSGLPNDRFFAVRPEGSVSTLKIQRTERGDSAVYLCASSHGTGPTYEQYFGPGTRLTVT.

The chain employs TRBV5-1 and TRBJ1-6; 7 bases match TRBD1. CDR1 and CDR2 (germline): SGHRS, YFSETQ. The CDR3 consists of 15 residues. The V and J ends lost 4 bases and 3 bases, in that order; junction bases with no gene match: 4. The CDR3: CASSLRDSYNSPLHF. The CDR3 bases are TGCGCCAGCAGCCTCCGGGACAGCTATAATTCACCCCTCCACTTT.

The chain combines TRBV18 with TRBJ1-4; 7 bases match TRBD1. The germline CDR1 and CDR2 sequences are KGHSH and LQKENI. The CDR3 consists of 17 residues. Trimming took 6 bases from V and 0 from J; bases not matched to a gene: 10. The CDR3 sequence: CASSATGFSATNEKLFF. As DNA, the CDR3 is TGTGCCAGCTCCGCGACAGGGTTTTCGGCAACTAATGAAAAACTGTTTTTT.